This T cell receptor beta chain is drawn from a study of beta chain features in type 1 diabetes. For the study at large: When patients were set against healthy donors, age, gender and cell yields were similar.

Germline V lookup: CDR1 SGHTA, CDR2 FQGNSA. The CDR3 is 13 amino acids. Trimming cost V 9 bases and J 4 bases, with 12 bases left between them. This clone was recorded many times. Its matching antigen is unknown. General study results and limits: The question left open here concerned HLA type influencing TCRB rearrangement.

Every bit of the isolated RNA underwent reverse transcription, so sequencing read expressed TCRB transcripts. Deep immunoSEQ sequencing covered naive, central memory and regulatory T cell samples. Only in-frame clones appear in the TCRdb table, and some are missing; sequencing was by immunoSEQ multiplex PCR. The data show over 150,000 clones, around 8% seen once. The receptor's source is a man younger than 35 in good health. V gene TRBV7-2 combines with J gene TRBJ2-2; D may be TRBD2 (6 bases). The sample was central memory CD4+ T cells from blood. The CDR3 DNA reads TGTGCCAGTGGGACTTATTCCACCGGGGAGCTGTTTTTT. It is translated as CASGTYSTGELFF.